The rows below give T cell receptor beta chains drawn from one sample of a study of identical twins. TCRdb reanalysed the 5' RACE reads using MiXCR and keeps one entry per CDR3 protein. The data hold around 240,000 distinct CDR3 sequences, with about 10% observed a single time. Sequenced sample: memory T cells sorted from blood. Receptors originate from a man in his fifties in good health. Both conserved end residues are part of each CDR3. The order of the fields is CDR3 DNA, CDR3 protein, clone size, J gene, V gene, CDR3 length, D gene. D genes are given only for firm matches. Clone size is not always given. Where it is, it says once, few, many or a class for expanded clones.

CDR3nt: TGTGCCAGCAGCATACGCCGAACACAGGGAAACGCTTTCTTT
CDR3aa: CASSIRRTQGNAFF
abundance: NA
j_gene: TRBJ1-1
v_gene: TRBV7-3
len: 14
d_gene: NA

CDR3nt: TGCAGTGCTTCCGCTGGACGTTACTCCTACAATGAGCAGTTCTTC
CDR3aa: CSASAGRYSYNEQFF
abundance: few
j_gene: TRBJ2-1
v_gene: TRBV20-1
len: 15
d_gene: NA

CDR3nt: TGTGCCAGCAGTCTAGCGGGAGGGGCCAAAAACATTCAGTACTTC
CDR3aa: CASSLAGGAKNIQYF
abundance: few
j_gene: TRBJ2-4
v_gene: TRBV2
len: 15
d_gene: TRBD2

CDR3nt: TGTGCCAGCAGCTTGGGACTGTTATCGGACGGAAACACCATATATTTT
CDR3aa: CASSLGLLSDGNTIYF
abundance: many
j_gene: TRBJ1-3
v_gene: TRBV5-5
len: 16
d_gene: NA

CDR3nt: TGCGCCAGCAGCTTGGGACTAGCGGGAGGGCCAGATACGCAGTATTTT
CDR3aa: CASSLGLAGGPDTQYF
abundance: many
j_gene: TRBJ2-3
v_gene: TRBV5-1
len: 16
d_gene: TRBD2

CDR3nt: TGTGCCAGCTTCAGTGGGGGGGGGAAAACAGATACGCAGTATTTT
CDR3aa: CASFSGGGKTDTQYF
abundance: NA
j_gene: TRBJ2-3
v_gene: TRBV28
len: 15
d_gene: TRBD2

CDR3nt: TGTGCCAGCAGTGACGGGAGGTACGAGCAGTACTTC
CDR3aa: CASSDGRYEQYF
abundance: many
j_gene: TRBJ2-7
v_gene: TRBV2
len: 12
d_gene: TRBD2

CDR3nt: TGTGCCAGCAGCTTCCCCCCCGGCTCCTATAATTCACCCCTCCACTTT
CDR3aa: CASSFPPGSYNSPLHF
abundance: NA
j_gene: TRBJ1-6
v_gene: TRBV5-8
len: 16
d_gene: NA

CDR3nt: TGCGCCAGCAGTCGGCGGGAGAACACCGGGGAGCTGTTTTTT
CDR3aa: CASSRRENTGELFF
abundance: many
j_gene: TRBJ2-2
v_gene: TRBV5-1
len: 14
d_gene: NA

CDR3nt: TGTGCCAGCAGTCCCATCGACAGTTATAATTCACCCCTCCACTTT
CDR3aa: CASSPIDSYNSPLHF
abundance: many
j_gene: TRBJ1-6
v_gene: TRBV28
len: 15
d_gene: NA

CDR3nt: TGTGCCAGCAGCTTAGCCCGACAGGGCACTGAAGCTTTCTTT
CDR3aa: CASSLARQGTEAFF
abundance: NA
j_gene: TRBJ1-1
v_gene: TRBV7-2
len: 14
d_gene: TRBD1

CDR3nt: TGTGCCAGCTCACGCCTCACAGGGTTCAATCAGCCCCAGCATTTT
CDR3aa: CASSRLTGFNQPQHF
abundance: NA
j_gene: TRBJ1-5
v_gene: TRBV18
len: 15
d_gene: NA

CDR3nt: TGTGCCAGCAGTCCGGGACCCACAGATACGCAGTATTTT
CDR3aa: CASSPGPTDTQYF
abundance: few
j_gene: TRBJ2-3
v_gene: TRBV5-4
len: 13
d_gene: NA

CDR3nt: TGCGCCAGCAGCTGGTCACCGGGACTTACCAACACCGGGGAGCTGTTTTTT
CDR3aa: CASSWSPGLTNTGELFF
abundance: many
j_gene: TRBJ2-2
v_gene: TRBV5-1
len: 17
d_gene: NA

CDR3nt: TGTGCCAGCACCCCGGACTGGGACTCACCCCTCCACTTT
CDR3aa: CASTPDWDSPLHF
abundance: NA
j_gene: TRBJ1-6
v_gene: TRBV28
len: 13
d_gene: NA

CDR3nt: TGCAGTGCTTCGGACAGGGAGGCTGAAGCTTTCTTT
CDR3aa: CSASDREAEAFF
abundance: NA
j_gene: TRBJ1-1
v_gene: TRBV20-1
len: 12
d_gene: TRBD1

CDR3nt: TGTGCCAGCAGCGACACAAATCAAGAGACCCAGTACTTC
CDR3aa: CASSDTNQETQYF
abundance: NA
j_gene: TRBJ2-5
v_gene: TRBV5-6
len: 13
d_gene: NA

CDR3nt: TGCAGCGTTTCAGGAGACGAACCGTTGAACACTGAAGCTTTCTTT
CDR3aa: CSVSGDEPLNTEAFF
abundance: many
j_gene: TRBJ1-1
v_gene: TRBV29-1
len: 15
d_gene: NA

CDR3nt: TGTGCCAGCAGCCCGACAGCAGACTATGGCTACACCTTC
CDR3aa: CASSPTADYGYTF
abundance: many
j_gene: TRBJ1-2
v_gene: TRBV11-1
len: 13
d_gene: NA

CDR3nt: TGTGCCACCAGTGACTCCGGGACAGGGGCCCTTTATAGCAATCAGCCCCAGCATTTT
CDR3aa: CATSDSGTGALYSNQPQHF
abundance: NA
j_gene: TRBJ1-5
v_gene: TRBV24-1
len: 19
d_gene: TRBD1

CDR3nt: TGCAGTGCCAGATTATCCCAAGTCGGGCGGACCTCCTACAATGAGCAGTTCTTC
CDR3aa: CSARLSQVGRTSYNEQFF
abundance: NA
j_gene: TRBJ2-1
v_gene: TRBV20-1
len: 18
d_gene: NA

CDR3nt: TGTGCCAGCAGTTTCTGGGGGGGGGTCTACAATGAGCAGTTCTTC
CDR3aa: CASSFWGGVYNEQFF
abundance: few
j_gene: TRBJ2-1
v_gene: TRBV12-3/TRBV12-4
len: 15
d_gene: TRBD2

CDR3nt: TGTGCCATCAGGGCCGGGACGGAGGCCTACGAGCAGTACTTC
CDR3aa: CAIRAGTEAYEQYF
abundance: few
j_gene: TRBJ2-7
v_gene: TRBV10-3
len: 14
d_gene: NA

CDR3nt: TGTGCCAGCAGCTCCCCGGTAGGAGGTAGCGGAGGGCCGGAGCAGTTCTTC
CDR3aa: CASSSPVGGSGGPEQFF
abundance: few
j_gene: TRBJ2-1
v_gene: TRBV7-6
len: 17
d_gene: NA

CDR3nt: TGTGCCACCAGACGAGAGAAATTTGGACTAGAAGATAACGAGCAGTACTTC
CDR3aa: CATRREKFGLEDNEQYF
abundance: NA
j_gene: TRBJ2-7
v_gene: TRBV15
len: 17
d_gene: TRBD2

CDR3nt: TGTGCCTGGGGAGACAGGGGGGCGCAGTTCTTC
CDR3aa: CAWGDRGAQFF
abundance: NA
j_gene: TRBJ2-1
v_gene: TRBV30
len: 11
d_gene: TRBD1

CDR3nt: TGCAGTGCCCCGGGACCGGCAAGCAATCAGCCCCAGCATTTT
CDR3aa: CSAPGPASNQPQHF
abundance: few
j_gene: TRBJ1-5
v_gene: TRBV20-1
len: 14
d_gene: NA

CDR3nt: TGTGCCAGCAGCCAAGGGGCGGTTAGCGGCTACGAGCAGTACTTC
CDR3aa: CASSQGAVSGYEQYF
abundance: many
j_gene: TRBJ2-7
v_gene: TRBV3-1
len: 15
d_gene: NA

CDR3nt: TGCGCCAGCAGCCAAGGACTCCGGACAGAAGAGACCCAGTACTTC
CDR3aa: CASSQGLRTEETQYF
abundance: few
j_gene: TRBJ2-5
v_gene: TRBV4-3
len: 15
d_gene: NA

CDR3nt: TGTGCCAGCATACCCAAGACAGGGAGCTCCTACGAGCAGTACTTC
CDR3aa: CASIPKTGSSYEQYF
abundance: NA
j_gene: TRBJ2-7
v_gene: TRBV28
len: 15
d_gene: TRBD1

CDR3nt: TGTGCCAGCAGCCCCACGCGGGGGGCCGGGGATGAGCAGTTCTTC
CDR3aa: CASSPTRGAGDEQFF
abundance: NA
j_gene: TRBJ2-1
v_gene: TRBV7-6
len: 15
d_gene: TRBD2

CDR3nt: TGCGCCAGCAGCCAAGACGGTAACTCTGGAAACACCATATATTTT
CDR3aa: CASSQDGNSGNTIYF
abundance: many
j_gene: TRBJ1-3
v_gene: TRBV4-1
len: 15
d_gene: NA

CDR3nt: TGCAGTGCTAGAGATGGGTTGGGATATGGCTACACCTTC
CDR3aa: CSARDGLGYGYTF
abundance: many
j_gene: TRBJ1-2
v_gene: TRBV20-1
len: 13
d_gene: NA

CDR3nt: TGTGCCAGCAGCTCACCAGGGGATTGGGGTGGCTACACCTTC
CDR3aa: CASSSPGDWGGYTF
abundance: few
j_gene: TRBJ1-2
v_gene: TRBV7-2
len: 14
d_gene: NA

CDR3nt: TGTGCCAGCAGCTTTAGCGGGGTCCAAGAGACCCAGTACTTC
CDR3aa: CASSFSGVQETQYF
abundance: NA
j_gene: TRBJ2-5
v_gene: TRBV11-2
len: 14
d_gene: TRBD2

CDR3nt: TGTGCCTGGAGTGTACGTGAGCAGTTCTTC
CDR3aa: CAWSVREQFF
abundance: NA
j_gene: TRBJ2-1
v_gene: TRBV30
len: 10
d_gene: NA

CDR3nt: TGTGCCAGCAGTTCTTTAATAGGGGGCTATTACGAGCAGTACTTC
CDR3aa: CASSSLIGGYYEQYF
abundance: NA
j_gene: TRBJ2-7
v_gene: TRBV28
len: 15
d_gene: TRBD1

CDR3nt: TGTGCCAGCAGCTCTGACCGGATTGCAGATACGCAGTATTTT
CDR3aa: CASSSDRIADTQYF
abundance: few
j_gene: TRBJ2-3
v_gene: TRBV4-2
len: 14
d_gene: NA

CDR3nt: TGCAGTGCTTCGGATACTACTAGCGGGGGGGCCTCGAACATTCAGTACTTC
CDR3aa: CSASDTTSGGASNIQYF
abundance: NA
j_gene: TRBJ2-4
v_gene: TRBV20-1
len: 17
d_gene: TRBD2

CDR3nt: TGTGCCAGCTCACCACTCGCACTCTCGGGCTCCTACAATGAGCAGTTCTTC
CDR3aa: CASSPLALSGSYNEQFF
abundance: few
j_gene: TRBJ2-1
v_gene: TRBV18
len: 17
d_gene: NA

CDR3nt: TGTGCCAGCGGCAGCCGAGGGGGGAGAGACGAGCAGTACTTC
CDR3aa: CASGSRGGRDEQYF
abundance: many
j_gene: TRBJ2-7
v_gene: TRBV12-3/TRBV12-4
len: 14
d_gene: NA

CDR3nt: TGCGCCAGCAGCCAAGAATTAGGCTCAAGCTCCTACAATGAGCAGTTCTTC
CDR3aa: CASSQELGSSSYNEQFF
abundance: many
j_gene: TRBJ2-1
v_gene: TRBV4-3
len: 17
d_gene: NA

CDR3nt: TGTGCCAGCACGCCCGGGACCGGGCCCTACGAGCAGTACTTC
CDR3aa: CASTPGTGPYEQYF
abundance: few
j_gene: TRBJ2-7
v_gene: TRBV7-9
len: 14
d_gene: NA

CDR3nt: TGTGCCAGTAGTATAGTACCCCGGACTGAGTGGGGCACCAATGAGCAGTTCTTC
CDR3aa: CASSIVPRTEWGTNEQFF
abundance: NA
j_gene: TRBJ2-1
v_gene: TRBV19
len: 18
d_gene: NA

CDR3nt: TGTGCCAGCAGCGTAGCCGGGACAGGGGACGAAAAACTGTTTTTT
CDR3aa: CASSVAGTGDEKLFF
abundance: many
j_gene: TRBJ1-4
v_gene: TRBV11-2
len: 15
d_gene: TRBD1

CDR3nt: TGTGCCATCAGGGGGAATCTGAACACTGAAGCTTTCTTT
CDR3aa: CAIRGNLNTEAFF
abundance: NA
j_gene: TRBJ1-1
v_gene: TRBV10-3
len: 13
d_gene: NA

CDR3nt: TGTGCCAGCAGCCAAGTTGGGCCAGCGGGGGGCCACCAAGAGACCCAGTACTTC
CDR3aa: CASSQVGPAGGHQETQYF
abundance: many
j_gene: TRBJ2-5
v_gene: TRBV14
len: 18
d_gene: TRBD2

CDR3nt: TGTGCCAACAGCTTAGTTCGGGGCATGGGCACTGAAGCTTTCTTT
CDR3aa: CANSLVRGMGTEAFF
abundance: NA
j_gene: TRBJ1-1
v_gene: TRBV7-2
len: 15
d_gene: NA

CDR3nt: TGCAGCGTGGCAGACAGGGGACCTTCCGGGGGCTACACCTTC
CDR3aa: CSVADRGPSGGYTF
abundance: NA
j_gene: TRBJ1-2
v_gene: TRBV29-1
len: 14
d_gene: TRBD1

CDR3nt: TGCGCCAGCACCAGAGACAGGGGGCATGAAAAACTGTTTTTT
CDR3aa: CASTRDRGHEKLFF
abundance: many
j_gene: TRBJ1-4
v_gene: TRBV4-1
len: 14
d_gene: TRBD1